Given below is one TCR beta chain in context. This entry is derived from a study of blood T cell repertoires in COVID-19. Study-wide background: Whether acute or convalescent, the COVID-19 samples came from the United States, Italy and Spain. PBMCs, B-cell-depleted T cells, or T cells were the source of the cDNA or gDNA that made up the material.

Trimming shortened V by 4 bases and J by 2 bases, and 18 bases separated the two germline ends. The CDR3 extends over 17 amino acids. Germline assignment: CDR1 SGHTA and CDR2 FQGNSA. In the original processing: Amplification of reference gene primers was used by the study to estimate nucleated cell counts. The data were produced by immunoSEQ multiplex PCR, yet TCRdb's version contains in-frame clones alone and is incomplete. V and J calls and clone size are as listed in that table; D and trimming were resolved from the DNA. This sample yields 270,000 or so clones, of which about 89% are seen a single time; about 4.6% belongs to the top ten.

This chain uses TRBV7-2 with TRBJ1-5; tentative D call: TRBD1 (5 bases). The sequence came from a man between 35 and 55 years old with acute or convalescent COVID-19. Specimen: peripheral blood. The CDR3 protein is CASSYVGGTGGNQPQHF. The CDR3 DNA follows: TGTGCCAGCAGCTACGTCGGCGGTACAGGTGGCAATCAGCCCCAGCATTTT.